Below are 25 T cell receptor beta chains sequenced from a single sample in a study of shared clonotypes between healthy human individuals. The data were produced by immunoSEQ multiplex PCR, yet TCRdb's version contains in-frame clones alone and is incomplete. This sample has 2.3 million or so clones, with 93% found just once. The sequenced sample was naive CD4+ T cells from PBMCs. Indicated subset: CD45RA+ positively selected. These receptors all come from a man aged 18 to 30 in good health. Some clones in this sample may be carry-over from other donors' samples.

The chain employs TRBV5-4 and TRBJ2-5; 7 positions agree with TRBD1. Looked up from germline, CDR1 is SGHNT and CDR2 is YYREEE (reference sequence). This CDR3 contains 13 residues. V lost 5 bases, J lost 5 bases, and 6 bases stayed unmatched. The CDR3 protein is CASRPGGFETQYF. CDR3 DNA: TGTGCCAGCAGACCAGGGGGATTTGAGACCCAGTACTTC.

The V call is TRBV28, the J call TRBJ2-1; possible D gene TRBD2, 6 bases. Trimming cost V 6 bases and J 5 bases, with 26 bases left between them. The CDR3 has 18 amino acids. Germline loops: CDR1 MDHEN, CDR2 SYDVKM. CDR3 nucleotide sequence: TGTGCCAGCAGCCCTAGAGCATGGAGGGCCAGACCCCACAATGAGCAGTTCTTC. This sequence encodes CASSPRAWRARPHNEQFF. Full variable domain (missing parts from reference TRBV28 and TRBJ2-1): DVKVTQSSRYLVKRTGEKVFLECVQDMDHENMFWYRQDPGLGLRLIYFSYDVKMKEKGDIPEGYSVSREKKERFSLILESASTNQTSMYLCASSPRAWRARPHNEQFFGPGTRLTVL.

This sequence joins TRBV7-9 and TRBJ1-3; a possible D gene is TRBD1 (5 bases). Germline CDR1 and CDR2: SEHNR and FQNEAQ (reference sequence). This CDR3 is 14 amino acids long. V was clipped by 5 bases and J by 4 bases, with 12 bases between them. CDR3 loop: CASSMARAGNTIYF. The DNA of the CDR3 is TGTGCCAGCAGCATGGCCAGGGCCGGAAACACCATATATTTT.

The CDR3 loop is CASSVAARGNTEAFF. As DNA, the CDR3 is TGTGCCAGCAGCGTAGCCGCCCGGGGTAACACTGAAGCTTTCTTT. The chain employs TRBV9 and TRBJ1-1; D remains unclear. The germline CDR1 and CDR2 sequences are SGDLS and YYNGEE. The length of the CDR3 is 15 residues. The V gene lost 0 bases and the J gene lost 2 bases, with 11 bases spanning the gap.

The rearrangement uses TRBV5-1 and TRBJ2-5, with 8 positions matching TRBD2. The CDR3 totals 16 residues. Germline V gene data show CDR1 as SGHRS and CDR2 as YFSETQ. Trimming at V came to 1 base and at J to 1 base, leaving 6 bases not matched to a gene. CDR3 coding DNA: TGCGCCAGCAGCTTGCGGTCGGGAGGGATCCAAGAGACCCAGTACTTC. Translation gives CASSLRSGGIQETQYF. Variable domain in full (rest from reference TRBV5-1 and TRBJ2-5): KAGVTQTPRYLIKTRGQQVTLSCSPISGHRSVSWYQQTPGQGLQFLFEYFSETQRNKGNFPGRFSGRQFSNSRSEMNVSTLELGDSALYLCASSLRSGGIQETQYFGPGTRLLVL.

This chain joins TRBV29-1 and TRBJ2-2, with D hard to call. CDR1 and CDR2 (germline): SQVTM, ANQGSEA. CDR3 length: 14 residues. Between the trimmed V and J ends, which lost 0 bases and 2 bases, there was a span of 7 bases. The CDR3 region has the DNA TGCAGCGTTGAAGATCCAGCCAACACCGGGGAGCTGTTTTTT. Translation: CSVEDPANTGELFF.

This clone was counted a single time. The CDR3 loop is CASAVSDRSWEETQYF. The DNA for the CDR3 is TGTGCCAGCGCCGTGTCGGACAGGTCATGGGAAGAGACCCAGTACTTC. The J gene is TRBJ2-5, the V gene TRBV25-1, with 7 positions matching TRBD1. This CDR3 contains 16 residues. The V and J ends lost 8 bases and 3 bases, in that order; junction bases with no gene match: 15. Germline CDR1 and CDR2: MGHDK and SYGVNS.

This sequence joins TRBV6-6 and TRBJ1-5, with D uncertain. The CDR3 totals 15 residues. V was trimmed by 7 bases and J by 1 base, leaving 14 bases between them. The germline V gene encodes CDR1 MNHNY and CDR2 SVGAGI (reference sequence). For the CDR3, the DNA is TGTGCCAGCACCTCCCCCGGACGGAGCAATCAGCCCCAGCATTTT. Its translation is CASTSPGRSNQPQHF.

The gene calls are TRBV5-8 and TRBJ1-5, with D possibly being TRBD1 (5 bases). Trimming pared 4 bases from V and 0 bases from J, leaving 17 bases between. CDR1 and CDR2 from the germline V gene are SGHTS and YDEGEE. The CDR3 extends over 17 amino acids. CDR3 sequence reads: CASSRPHGADSNQPQHF. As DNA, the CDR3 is TGTGCCAGCAGCCGACCCCACGGGGCAGATAGCAATCAGCCCCAGCATTTT.

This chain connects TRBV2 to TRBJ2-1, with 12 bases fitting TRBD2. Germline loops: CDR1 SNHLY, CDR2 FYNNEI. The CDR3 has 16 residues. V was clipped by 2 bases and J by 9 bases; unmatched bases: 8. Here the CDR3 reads CASSEFGLAGLPEQFF. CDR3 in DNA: TGTGCCAGCAGTGAATTTGGACTAGCGGGGTTACCTGAGCAGTTCTTC.

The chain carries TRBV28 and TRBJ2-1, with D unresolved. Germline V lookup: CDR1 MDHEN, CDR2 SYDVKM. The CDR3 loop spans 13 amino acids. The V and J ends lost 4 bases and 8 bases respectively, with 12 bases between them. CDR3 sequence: CASSSLVEHEQFF. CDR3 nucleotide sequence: TGTGCCAGCAGTTCCCTCGTCGAACATGAGCAGTTCTTC. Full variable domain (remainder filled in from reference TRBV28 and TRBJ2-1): DVKVTQSSRYLVKRTGEKVFLECVQDMDHENMFWYRQDPGLGLRLIYFSYDVKMKEKGDIPEGYSVSREKKERFSLILESASTNQTSMYLCASSSLVEHEQFFGPGTRLTVL.

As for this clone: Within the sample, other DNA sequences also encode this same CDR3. Here the CDR3 reads CASSLVAGGITEAFF. As DNA, the CDR3 is TGCGCCAGCAGCTTGGTCGCAGGGGGCATCACTGAAGCTTTCTTT. This chain connects TRBV5-1 to TRBJ1-1, with 8 bases matching TRBD1. This CDR3 region has 15 residues. Losses at the gene ends were 0 bases for V and 4 bases for J; bases not matched to a gene: 5. Germline lookup yields CDR1 SGHRS and CDR2 YFSETQ. Together with reference TRBV5-1 and TRBJ1-1, the CDR3 gives the full variable domain: KAGVTQTPRYLIKTRGQQVTLSCSPISGHRSVSWYQQTPGQGLQFLFEYFSETQRNKGNFPGRFSGRQFSNSRSEMNVSTLELGDSALYLCASSLVAGGITEAFFGQGTRLTVV.

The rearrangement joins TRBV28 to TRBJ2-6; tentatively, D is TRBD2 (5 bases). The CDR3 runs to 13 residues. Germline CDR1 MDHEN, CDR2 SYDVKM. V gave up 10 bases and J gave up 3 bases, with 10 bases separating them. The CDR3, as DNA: TGTGCCACCGGACTGGTTGGGGCCAACGTCCTGACTTTC. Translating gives CATGLVGANVLTF.

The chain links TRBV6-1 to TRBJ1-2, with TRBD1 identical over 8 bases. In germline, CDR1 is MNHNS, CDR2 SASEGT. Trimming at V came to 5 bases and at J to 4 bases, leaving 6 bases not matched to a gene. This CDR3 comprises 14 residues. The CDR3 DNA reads TGTGCCAGCAGTATACGACAGGGGAGCTATGGCTACACCTTC. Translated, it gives CASSIRQGSYGYTF.

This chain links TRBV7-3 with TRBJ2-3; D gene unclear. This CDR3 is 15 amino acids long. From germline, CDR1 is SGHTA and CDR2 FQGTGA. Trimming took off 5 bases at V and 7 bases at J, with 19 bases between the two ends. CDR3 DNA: TGTGCCAGCAGCCAAAGACCTCGACCGGGCCATACGCAGTATTTT. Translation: CASSQRPRPGHTQYF.

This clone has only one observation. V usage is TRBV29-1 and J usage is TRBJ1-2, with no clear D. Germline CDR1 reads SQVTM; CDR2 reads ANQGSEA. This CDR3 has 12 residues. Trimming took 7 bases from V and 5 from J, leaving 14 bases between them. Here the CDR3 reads CSALGKDYGYTF. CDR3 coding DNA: TGCAGCGCTCTAGGGAAGGATTATGGCTACACCTTC.

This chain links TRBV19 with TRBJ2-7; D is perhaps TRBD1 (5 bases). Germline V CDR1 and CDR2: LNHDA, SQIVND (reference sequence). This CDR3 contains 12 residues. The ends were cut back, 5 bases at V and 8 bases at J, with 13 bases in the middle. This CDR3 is CASSHLREKQYF. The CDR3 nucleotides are TGTGCCAGTAGTCACCTCAGGGAAAAGCAGTACTTC.

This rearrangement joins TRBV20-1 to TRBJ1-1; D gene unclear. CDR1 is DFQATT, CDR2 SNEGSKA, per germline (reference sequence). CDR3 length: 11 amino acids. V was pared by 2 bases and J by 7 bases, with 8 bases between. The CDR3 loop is CSARNVGEAFF. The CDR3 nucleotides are TGCAGTGCTAGAAATGTCGGTGAAGCTTTCTTT.

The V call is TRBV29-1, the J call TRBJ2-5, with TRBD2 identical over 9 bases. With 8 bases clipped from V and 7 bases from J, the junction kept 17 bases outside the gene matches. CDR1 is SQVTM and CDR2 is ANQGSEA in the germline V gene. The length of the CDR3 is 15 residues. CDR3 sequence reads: CSMAGGRAQGRTQYF. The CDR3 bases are TGCAGCATGGCCGGCGGGAGGGCCCAGGGGCGGACCCAGTACTTC. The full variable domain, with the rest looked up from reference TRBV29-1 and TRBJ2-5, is SAVISQKPSRDICQRGTSLTIQCQVDSQVTMMFWYRQQPGQSLTLIATANQGSEATYESGFVIDKFPISRPNLTFSTLTVSNMSPEDSSIYLCSMAGGRAQGRTQYFGPGTRLLVL.

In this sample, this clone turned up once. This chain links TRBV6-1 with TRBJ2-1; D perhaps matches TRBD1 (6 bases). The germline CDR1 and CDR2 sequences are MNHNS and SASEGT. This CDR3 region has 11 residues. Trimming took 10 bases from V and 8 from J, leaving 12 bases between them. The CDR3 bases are TGTGCCACCCTCAGGGGATATGAGCAGTTCTTC. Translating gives CATLRGYEQFF.

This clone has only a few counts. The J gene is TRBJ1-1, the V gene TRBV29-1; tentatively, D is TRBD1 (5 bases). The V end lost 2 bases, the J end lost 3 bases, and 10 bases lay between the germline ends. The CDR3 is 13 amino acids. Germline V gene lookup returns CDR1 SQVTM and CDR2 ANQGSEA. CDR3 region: CSVEPVGDTEAFF. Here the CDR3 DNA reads TGCAGCGTTGAACCCGTGGGGGACACTGAAGCTTTCTTT. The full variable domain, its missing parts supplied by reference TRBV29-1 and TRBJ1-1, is SAVISQKPSRDICQRGTSLTIQCQVDSQVTMMFWYRQQPGQSLTLIATANQGSEATYESGFVIDKFPISRPNLTFSTLTVSNMSPEDSSIYLCSVEPVGDTEAFFGQGTRLTVV.

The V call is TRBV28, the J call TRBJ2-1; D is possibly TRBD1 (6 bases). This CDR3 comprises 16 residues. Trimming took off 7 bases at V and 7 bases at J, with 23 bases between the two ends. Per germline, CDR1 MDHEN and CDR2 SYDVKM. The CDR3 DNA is TGTGCCAGCACCCCCCCTGGGGGCCCGGTCGGGAATGAGCAGTTCTTC. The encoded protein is CASTPPGGPVGNEQFF.

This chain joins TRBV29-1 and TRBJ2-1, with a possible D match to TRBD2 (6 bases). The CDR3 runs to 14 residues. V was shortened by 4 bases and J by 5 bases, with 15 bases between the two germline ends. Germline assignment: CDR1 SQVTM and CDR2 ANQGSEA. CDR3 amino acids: CSVAWTTYNNEQFF. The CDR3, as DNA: TGCAGCGTTGCCTGGACTACGTACAACAATGAGCAGTTCTTC.

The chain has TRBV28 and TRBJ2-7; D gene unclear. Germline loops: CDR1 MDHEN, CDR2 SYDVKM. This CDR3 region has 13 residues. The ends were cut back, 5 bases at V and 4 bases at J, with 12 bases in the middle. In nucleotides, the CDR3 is TGTGCCAGCAGTGGCTTCAGTATTTACGAGCAGTACTTC. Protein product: CASSGFSIYEQYF. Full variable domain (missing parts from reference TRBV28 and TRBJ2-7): DVKVTQSSRYLVKRTGEKVFLECVQDMDHENMFWYRQDPGLGLRLIYFSYDVKMKEKGDIPEGYSVSREKKERFSLILESASTNQTSMYLCASSGFSIYEQYFGPGTRLTVT.

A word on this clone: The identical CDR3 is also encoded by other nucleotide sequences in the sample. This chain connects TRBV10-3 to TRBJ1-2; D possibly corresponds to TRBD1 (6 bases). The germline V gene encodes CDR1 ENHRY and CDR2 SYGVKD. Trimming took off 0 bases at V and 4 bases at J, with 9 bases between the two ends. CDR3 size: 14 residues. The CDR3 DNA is TGTGCCATCAGTGAGTCCGGGGGGGCCTATGGCTACACCTTC. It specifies CAISESGGAYGYTF.